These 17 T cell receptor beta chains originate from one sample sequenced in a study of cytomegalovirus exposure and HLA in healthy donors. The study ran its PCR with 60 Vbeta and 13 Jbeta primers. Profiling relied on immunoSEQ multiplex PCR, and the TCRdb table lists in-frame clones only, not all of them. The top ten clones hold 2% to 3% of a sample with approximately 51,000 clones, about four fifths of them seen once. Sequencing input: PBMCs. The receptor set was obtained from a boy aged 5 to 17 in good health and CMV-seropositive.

The CDR3 is CASSFSPDSQRKTQYF. As DNA, the CDR3 is TGTGCCAGCAGTTTCTCGCCGGACAGCCAAAGAAAGACCCAGTACTTC. This chain joins TRBV6-5 and TRBJ2-5, with D possibly being TRBD1 (6 bases). The germline V gene encodes CDR1 MNHEY and CDR2 SVGAGI. The CDR3 contains 16 residues. The V end lost 4 bases, the J end lost 6 bases, and 21 bases lay between the germline ends.

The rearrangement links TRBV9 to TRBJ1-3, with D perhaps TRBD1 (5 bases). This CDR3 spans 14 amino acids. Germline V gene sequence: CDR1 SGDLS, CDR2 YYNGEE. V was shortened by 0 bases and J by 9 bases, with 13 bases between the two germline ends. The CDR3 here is CASSVEPPDTTIYF. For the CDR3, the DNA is TGTGCCAGCAGCGTAGAACCCCCGGACACCACCATATATTTT.

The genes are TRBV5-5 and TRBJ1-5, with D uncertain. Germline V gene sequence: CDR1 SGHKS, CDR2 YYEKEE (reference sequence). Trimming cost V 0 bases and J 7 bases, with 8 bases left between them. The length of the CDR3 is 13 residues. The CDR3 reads CASSLEERQPQHF. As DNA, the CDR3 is TGTGCCAGCAGCTTGGAGGAGAGACAGCCCCAGCATTTT. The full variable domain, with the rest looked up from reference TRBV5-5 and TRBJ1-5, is DAGVTQSPTHLIKTRGQQVTLRCSPISGHKSVSWYQQVLGQGPQFIFQYYEKEERGRGNFPDRFSARQFPNYSSELNVNALLLGDSALYLCASSLEERQPQHFGDGTRLSIL.

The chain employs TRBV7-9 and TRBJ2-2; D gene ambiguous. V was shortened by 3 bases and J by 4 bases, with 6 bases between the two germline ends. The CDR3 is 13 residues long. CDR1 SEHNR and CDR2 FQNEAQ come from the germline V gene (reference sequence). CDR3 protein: CASSFKITGELFF. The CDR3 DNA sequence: TGTGCCAGCAGCTTTAAAATCACCGGGGAGCTGTTTTTT.

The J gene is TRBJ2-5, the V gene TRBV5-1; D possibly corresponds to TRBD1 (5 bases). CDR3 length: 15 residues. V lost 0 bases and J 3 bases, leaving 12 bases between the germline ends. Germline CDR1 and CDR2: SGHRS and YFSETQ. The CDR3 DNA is TGCGCCAGCAGCTTGGGAGACAGCACCGAAGAGACCCAGTACTTC. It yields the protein CASSLGDSTEETQYF.

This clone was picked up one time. The CDR3 coding sequence is TGTGCCAGCAGTTTGGGGGGGCTGGGCGGGGAGCTGTTTTTT. This encodes CASSLGGLGGELFF. V and J are TRBV27 and TRBJ2-2; D possibly corresponds to TRBD2 (7 bases). Per the germline V gene, CDR1 is MNHEY and CDR2 is SMNVEV (reference sequence). The CDR3 consists of 14 residues. Trimming shortened V by 3 bases and J by 7 bases, and 12 bases separated the two germline ends.

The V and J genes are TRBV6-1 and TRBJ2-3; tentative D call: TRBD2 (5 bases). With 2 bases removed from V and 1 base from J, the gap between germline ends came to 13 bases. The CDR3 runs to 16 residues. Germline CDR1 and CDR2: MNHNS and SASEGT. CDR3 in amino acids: CASSERRQAGTDTQYF. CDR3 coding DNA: TGTGCCAGCAGTGAAAGGAGGCAGGCGGGCACAGATACGCAGTATTTT.

CDR3 DNA sequence: TGTGCCAGCAGCCCTTTACAGGGGGGAGAGACCCAGTACTTC. Its protein product is CASSPLQGGETQYF. The chain uses TRBV11-1 and TRBJ2-5; 8 positions match TRBD1. Germline V gene lookup returns CDR1 SGHAT and CDR2 FQDESV (reference sequence). With V trimmed by 5 bases and J by 4 bases, 6 bases remained unmatched. CDR3 size: 14 residues.

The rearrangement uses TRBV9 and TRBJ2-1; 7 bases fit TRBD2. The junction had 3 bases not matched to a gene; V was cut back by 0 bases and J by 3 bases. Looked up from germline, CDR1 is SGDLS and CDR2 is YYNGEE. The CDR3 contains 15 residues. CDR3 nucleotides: TGTGCCAGCAGCGTAGACGGCGGGGGCTACAATGAGCAGTTCTTC. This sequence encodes CASSVDGGGYNEQFF.

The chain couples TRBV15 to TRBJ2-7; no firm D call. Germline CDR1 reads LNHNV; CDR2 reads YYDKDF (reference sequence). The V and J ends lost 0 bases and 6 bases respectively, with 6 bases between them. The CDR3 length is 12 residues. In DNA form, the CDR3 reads TGTGCCACCAGCAGAGATCTCGGCGAGCAGTACTTC. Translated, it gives CATSRDLGEQYF.

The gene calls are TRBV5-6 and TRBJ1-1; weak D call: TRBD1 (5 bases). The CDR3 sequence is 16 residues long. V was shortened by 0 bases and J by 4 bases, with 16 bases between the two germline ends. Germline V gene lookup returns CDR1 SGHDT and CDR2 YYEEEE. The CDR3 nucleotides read TGTGCCAGCAGCTTGGCCATGATAGGGGTCGGCACTGAAGCTTTCTTT. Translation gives CASSLAMIGVGTEAFF.

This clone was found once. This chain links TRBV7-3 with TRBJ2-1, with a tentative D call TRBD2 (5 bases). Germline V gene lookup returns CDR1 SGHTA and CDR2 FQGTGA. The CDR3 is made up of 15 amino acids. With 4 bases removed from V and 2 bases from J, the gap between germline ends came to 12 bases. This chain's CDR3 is CASSSGSETYNEQFF. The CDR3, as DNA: TGTGCCAGCAGCTCGGGGTCAGAAACCTACAATGAGCAGTTCTTC.

CDR3 protein: CASSFGVAGLTDTQYF. The CDR3 DNA reads TGTGCCAGCAGCTTCGGTGTGGCGGGGTTGACAGATACGCAGTATTTT. The chain combines TRBV11-1 with TRBJ2-3; D is possibly TRBD2 (6 bases). V lost 3 bases and J lost 3, with 16 bases in between. Germline values: CDR1 SGHAT, CDR2 FQDESV (reference sequence). The CDR3 length is 16 residues. Drawing the rest from reference TRBV11-1 and TRBJ2-3, the complete variable domain is EAEVAQSPRYKITEKSQAVAFWCDPISGHATLYWYRQILGQGPELLVQFQDESVVDDSQLPKDRFSAERLKGVDSTLKIQPAELGDSAMYLCASSFGVAGLTDTQYFGPGTRLTVL.

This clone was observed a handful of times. The CDR3 nucleotides read TGTGCCAGCAGCGCGGGACCAGACACCGGGGAGCTGTTTTTT. Translated: CASSAGPDTGELFF. The chain joins TRBV6-1 to TRBJ2-2; TRBD2 might be the D (6 bases). The germline V gene encodes CDR1 MNHNS and CDR2 SASEGT. The CDR3 runs 14 residues. V lost 6 bases to trimming and J lost 3 bases, with 11 bases between them.

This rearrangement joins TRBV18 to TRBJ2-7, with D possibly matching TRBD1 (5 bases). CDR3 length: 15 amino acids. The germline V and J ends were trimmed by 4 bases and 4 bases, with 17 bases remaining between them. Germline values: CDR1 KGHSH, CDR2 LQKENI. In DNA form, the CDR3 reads TGTGCCAGCTCACAGGGGTCAACACTGGCATACGAGCAGTACTTC. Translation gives CASSQGSTLAYEQYF.

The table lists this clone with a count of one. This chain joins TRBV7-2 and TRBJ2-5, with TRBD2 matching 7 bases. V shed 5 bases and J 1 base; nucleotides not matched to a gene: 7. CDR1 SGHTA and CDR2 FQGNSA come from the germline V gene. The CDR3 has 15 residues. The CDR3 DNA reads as TGTGCCAGCAGCCGACGGGGAGGGAGCCAAGAGACCCAGTACTTC. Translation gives CASSRRGGSQETQYF. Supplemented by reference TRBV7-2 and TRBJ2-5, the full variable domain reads GAGVSQSPSNKVTEKGKDVELRCDPISGHTALYWYRQSLGQGLEFLIYFQGNSAPDKSGLPSDRFSAERTGGSVSTLTIQRTQQEDSAVYLCASSRRGGSQETQYFGPGTRLLVL.

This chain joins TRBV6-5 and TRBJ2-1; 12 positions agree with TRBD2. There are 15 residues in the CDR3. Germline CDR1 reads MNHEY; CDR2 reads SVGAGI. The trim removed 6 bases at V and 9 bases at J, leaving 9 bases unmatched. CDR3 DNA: TGTGCCAGCAGCTTCCTAGCGGGGGGGCCGAGTGAGCAGTTCTTC. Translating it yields CASSFLAGGPSEQFF.